The clone carrying this TCR beta chain has a handful of counts. Its cognate antigen is unknown. The data belong to a study of blood T cells in healthy people across ages. Regarding the study as a whole: Relative to aged donors, long-lived donors carried more naive CD4+ cells and displayed higher diversity.

Healthy Russian Caucasian donors spanned ages roughly 6 to 90 years. Losses at the gene ends were 5 bases for V and 5 bases for J; bases not matched to a gene: 6. From germline, CDR1 is SGHVS and CDR2 FQNEAQ. The CDR3 runs to 14 residues. Using a J-beta primer mix together with a sample-barcoded 5' primer, a second PCR was run for roughly 6 to 11 cycles. TCRdb called the 5' RACE reads again in MiXCR, with one record for every CDR3 protein. The sample has 1.5 million or so distinct CDR3 sequences; roughly 43% are singletons. This sequence joins TRBV7-8 and TRBJ2-1, with TRBD1 matching over 7 bases. The sample taken for sequencing was blood. This TCR was sampled from a woman between 18 and 30 years old in good health. CDR3 sequence (DNA): TGTGCCAGCAGCGTAAGGACAGGTCACAATGAGCAGTTCTTC. This gives the protein CASSVRTGHNEQFF.